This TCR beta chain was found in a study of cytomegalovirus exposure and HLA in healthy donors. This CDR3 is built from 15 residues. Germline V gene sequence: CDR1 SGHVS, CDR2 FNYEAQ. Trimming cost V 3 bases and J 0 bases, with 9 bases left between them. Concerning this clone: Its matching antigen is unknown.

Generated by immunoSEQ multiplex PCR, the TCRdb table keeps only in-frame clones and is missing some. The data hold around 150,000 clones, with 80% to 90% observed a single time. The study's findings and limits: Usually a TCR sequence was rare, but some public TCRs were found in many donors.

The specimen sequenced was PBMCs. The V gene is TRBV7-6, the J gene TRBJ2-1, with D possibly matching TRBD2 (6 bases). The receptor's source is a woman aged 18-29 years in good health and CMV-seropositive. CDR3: CASSFSGSSYNEQFF. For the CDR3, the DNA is TGTGCCAGCAGCTTTAGCGGTAGCTCCTACAATGAGCAGTTCTTC.